Listed below are T cell receptor beta chains from one sample, sequenced in a study of blood T cell repertoires in COVID-19. The assay was immunoSEQ multiplex PCR, and TCRdb's table has in-frame clones only and misses some. The data show 90,000 to 110,000 clones, with about 90% seen just once and 0.95% to 1.3% held by the top ten. Sequencing used peripheral blood. The source is a human donor in a cohort sampled during active COVID-19. Each CDR3 is given without its conserved first and last residue.

V gene: TRBV7-9; CDR3 protein: ASSLASSEAF
V gene: TRBV12-5; CDR3 protein: ASGRGQFNEKLF
V gene: TRBV2; CDR3 protein: ASGWRGSSYNEQF
V gene: TRBV28; CDR3 protein: ASSFSRGYT
V gene: TRBV6-7; CDR3 protein: ASRQGPFCEDTQY
V gene: TRBV18; CDR3 protein: ASSGQGATGYT
V gene: TRBV5-4; CDR3 protein: ASRFPTGEGYT
V gene: TRBV11-1; CDR3 protein: ASSLNFGQRIYEQY
V gene: TRBV13; CDR3 protein: ASSLGFQAAKNIQY
V gene: TRBV19; CDR3 protein: ASSIRGTNEKLF
V gene: TRBV4-1; CDR3 protein: ASSQDRRGRYEQY
V gene: TRBV5-8; CDR3 protein: ASSFRGRSSNQPQH
V gene: TRBV6-6; CDR3 protein: ASSPPDRAHYGYT
V gene: TRBV5-1; CDR3 protein: ASSLGQGGTEAF
V gene: TRBV6-6; CDR3 protein: ASRGRNTEAF
V gene: TRBV9; CDR3 protein: ASSAGQSPMPGGT
V gene: TRBV6-5; CDR3 protein: ASSTGTGNSPLH
V gene: TRBV5-1; CDR3 protein: ASSSALTGTAEQY
V gene: TRBV4-1; CDR3 protein: ASSQQSAGGDEQF
V gene: TRBV6-4; CDR3 protein: ASSPGTGDTGELF
V gene: TRBV6-5; CDR3 protein: ASWGGSSYNSPLH
V gene: TRBV9; CDR3 protein: ASSPSGQNTGELF
V gene: TRBV15; CDR3 protein: ATSTESPPYGYT
V gene: TRBV23-1; CDR3 protein: ASSQSGTGGSGELF
V gene: TRBV3-1/TRBV3-2; CDR3 protein: ASSQGWGNTEAF
V gene: TRBV11-3; CDR3 protein: ASSLTLRGLHEATNEKLF
V gene: TRBV28; CDR3 protein: ASTFRLLNEKLF
V gene: TRBV28; CDR3 protein: ASSLIVGRAQGRFEQY
V gene: TRBV19; CDR3 protein: ASSNSQGDYGYT
V gene: TRBV6-6; CDR3 protein: ASSPPGGNNSPLH
V gene: TRBV5-6; CDR3 protein: ASSAPSGGARGTDTQY
V gene: TRBV18; CDR3 protein: ASSRKTGANYGYT
V gene: TRBV19; CDR3 protein: ASSTGQGSNIQY
V gene: TRBV24-1; CDR3 protein: ATSDFTGGRGDTQY
V gene: TRBV6-5; CDR3 protein: ASSISGVRNSPLH
V gene: TRBV5-6; CDR3 protein: ASSPLGEASDTQY
V gene: TRBV15; CDR3 protein: ATSITYNSPLH
V gene: TRBV24-1; CDR3 protein: ATSDSGMPYTQY
V gene: TRBV20-1; CDR3 protein: SASSPNAGGPGNEQF
V gene: TRBV21-1; CDR3 protein: ASSKIEWGGRNTGELF
V gene: TRBV7-9; CDR3 protein: ASSSSVRVYRGTDTQY
V gene: TRBV28; CDR3 protein: ASSILTSGRRKQY
V gene: TRBV28; CDR3 protein: ASSPAQGYYTEAF
V gene: TRBV7-8; CDR3 protein: ASSKEDYITITDTQY
V gene: TRBV2; CDR3 protein: ASSRGSYEQY
V gene: TRBV4-1; CDR3 protein: ASSQEGQGRLWDEQF
V gene: TRBV6-5; CDR3 protein: ASRTERYNSPLH
V gene: TRBV9; CDR3 protein: ASSVGDRLNTEAF
V gene: TRBV7-6; CDR3 protein: ASSLGPGLGDTQY
V gene: TRBV5-1; CDR3 protein: ASAARQGVAPATSRTQY
V gene: TRBV4-1; CDR3 protein: ASSQSTSGSYNEQF
V gene: TRBV5-4; CDR3 protein: ASSPPDGEETQY
V gene: TRBV29-1; CDR3 protein: SVLSGNTGELF
V gene: TRBV7-3; CDR3 protein: ASSFGSDTGELF
V gene: TRBV4-3; CDR3 protein: ASSREQGALDTQY